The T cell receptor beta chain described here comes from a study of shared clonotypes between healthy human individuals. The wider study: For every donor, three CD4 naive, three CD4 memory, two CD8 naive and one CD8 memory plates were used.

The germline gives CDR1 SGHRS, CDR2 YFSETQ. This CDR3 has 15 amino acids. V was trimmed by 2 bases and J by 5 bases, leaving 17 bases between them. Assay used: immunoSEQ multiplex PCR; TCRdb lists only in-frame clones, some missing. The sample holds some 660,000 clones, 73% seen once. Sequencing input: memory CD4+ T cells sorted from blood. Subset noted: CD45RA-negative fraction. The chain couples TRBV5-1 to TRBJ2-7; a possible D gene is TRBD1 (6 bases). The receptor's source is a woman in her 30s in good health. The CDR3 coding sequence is TGCGCCAGCAGCTTTTTTCGCGCAGGGGTAGACGAGCAGTACTTC. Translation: CASSFFRAGVDEQYF.